This TCR beta chain was identified during a study of long-term antiretroviral therapy in people with HIV. General study results and limits: The blood, collected between 2004 and 2017, was possibly taken under older ART regimens. Against controls, HIV repertoires showed narrower ranges of CDR3 length. Neither ART adherence, viral resistance nor therapy changes were documented.

Survey level was the resolution at which the v3.0 immunoSEQ assay ran. Assay used: immunoSEQ multiplex PCR; TCRdb lists only in-frame clones, some missing. The sample has 25,000 to 35,000 clones, approximately 95% seen once. Notes on this clone: Its antigen is unidentified.

Trimming took 6 bases from V and 1 from J, leaving 12 bases between them. The CDR3 is made up of 14 amino acids. Germline CDR1 and CDR2: SNHLY and FYNNEI. Two or more post-ART PBMC samples, plus at least one pre-ART sample, were available for each donor. The clonotype originates from a man aged 45-60 years with HIV. The chain links TRBV2 to TRBJ1-1; D not certain. The material sequenced was unsorted PBMCs, taken 5.3 years after starting antiretroviral therapy. CDR3 DNA: TGTGCCAGCAGGGGGAGTTGGAGGAACACTGAAGCTTTCTTT. As protein: CASRGSWRNTEAFF.